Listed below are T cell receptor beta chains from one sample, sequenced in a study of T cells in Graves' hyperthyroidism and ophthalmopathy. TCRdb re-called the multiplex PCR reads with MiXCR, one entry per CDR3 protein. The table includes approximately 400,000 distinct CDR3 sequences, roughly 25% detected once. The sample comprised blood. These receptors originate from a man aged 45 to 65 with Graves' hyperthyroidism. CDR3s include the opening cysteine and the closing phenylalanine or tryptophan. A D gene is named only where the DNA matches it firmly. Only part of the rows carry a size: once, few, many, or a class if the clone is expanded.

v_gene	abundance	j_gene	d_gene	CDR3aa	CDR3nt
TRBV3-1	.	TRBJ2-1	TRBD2	CASSPRTSGNEQFF	TGTGCCAGCAGCCCCAGGACTAGCGGCAATGAGCAGTTCTTC
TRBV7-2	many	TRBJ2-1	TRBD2	CASSFRTSGLYNEQFF	TGTGCCAGCAGCTTTAGGACTAGCGGCCTCTACAATGAGCAGTTCTTC
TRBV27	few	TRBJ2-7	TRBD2	CATQGGRAPYEQYF	TGTGCCACCCAAGGAGGGAGGGCCCCCTACGAGCAGTACTTC
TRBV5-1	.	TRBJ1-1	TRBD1	CASSQDRAMNTEAFF	TGCGCCAGCAGCCAGGACAGGGCCATGAACACTGAAGCTTTCTTT
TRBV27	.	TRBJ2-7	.	CASSLGPYYEQYF	TGTGCCAGCAGTTTAGGACCGTACTACGAGCAGTACTTC
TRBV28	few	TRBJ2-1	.	CASSISRNEQFF	TGTGCCAGCAGTATTAGCCGCAATGAGCAGTTCTTC
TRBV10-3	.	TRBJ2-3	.	CATAGWADTQYF	TGTGCCACCGCGGGGTGGGCAGATACGCAGTATTTT
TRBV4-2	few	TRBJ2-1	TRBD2	CASSQGTSGLYEQFF	TGTGCCAGCAGCCAAGGTACTAGCGGGCTCTATGAGCAGTTCTTC
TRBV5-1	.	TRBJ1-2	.	CASSLGRTGTLLGYTF	TGCGCCAGCAGCTTGGGCAGAACCGGGACGCTTTTGGGCTACACCTTC
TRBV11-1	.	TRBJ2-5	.	CASTRGRTGAGGTQYF	TGTGCCAGCACCAGGGGGAGGACTGGAGCTGGGGGGACCCAGTACTTC
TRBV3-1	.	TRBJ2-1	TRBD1	CASSPTAGTGATEQFF	TGTGCCAGCAGTCCAACGGCCGGGACAGGGGCAACTGAGCAGTTCTTC